The T cell receptor (beta chain) under discussion was sequenced for a study of post-analysis software for immune sequencing data. General study results and limits: Those with multiple sclerosis, the patient group, showed significantly lower normalized Chao1 diversity than controls. Compared with controls, patients had more of about 5 TRBV segments, including TRBV5-6, TRBV5-1 and TRBV20-1. F measure clustering grouped samples strongly by preparation batch.

Carried by the TCR beta cDNA libraries were unique molecular identifiers. TCRdb reanalysed the PCR reads using MiXCR and keeps one entry per CDR3 protein. The sample has approximately 150,000 distinct CDR3 sequences, 30% seen once; the top ten hold approximately 1.5%. This clonotype was seen repeatedly, ten times or more. Its target is unknown. Germline loops: CDR1 DFQATT, CDR2 SNEGSKA (reference sequence). The CDR3 has 14 amino acids. Losses at the gene ends were 6 bases for V and 2 bases for J; bases not matched to a gene: 6. The sequence was collected from a girl aged 10 to 17 with multiple sclerosis. V gene TRBV20-1 combines with J gene TRBJ2-7, with 11 bases fitting TRBD2. The sequenced sample consisted of blood. The DNA of the CDR3 is TGCAGTGCGGGGCCGGGACTAGCGGCCTACGAGCAGTACTTC. Translated: CSAGPGLAAYEQYF.